One sample yielded the 23 T cell receptor beta chains listed below, sequenced in a study of identical twins. TCRdb itself ran the 5' RACE reads through MiXCR, one entry per CDR3 protein. This sample yields 500,000 or so distinct CDR3 sequences, of which approximately 14% are seen a single time; about 0.52% belongs to the top ten. This sample also appeared in a second study, on yellow fever vaccine responses in identical twins.

Sequencing was carried out using CD4+ T cells sorted from blood. These receptors were collected from a woman aged 18-29 years in good health.

Only a few counts were recorded for this clonotype. V usage is TRBV24-1 and J usage is TRBJ2-1; 7 bases are shared with TRBD2. The CDR3 consists of 12 residues. Germline CDR1 reads KGHDR; CDR2 reads SFDVKD. The J segment lost 6 bases and the V segment lost 11 bases, leaving 6 bases of the junction unmatched. CDR3 sequence (DNA): TGTGCCATCAGGACTAGAATCAATGAGCAGTTCTTC. As protein: CAIRTRINEQFF.

In this sample, this clonotype turned up a few times. The gene calls are TRBV10-3 and TRBJ2-2, with 12 bases matching TRBD2. Germline assignment: CDR1 ENHRY and CDR2 SYGVKD. V shed 6 bases and J 1 base; nucleotides not matched to a gene: 0. This CDR3 has 15 residues. This chain's CDR3 is CAIRTSGGNTGELFF. The DNA of the CDR3 is TGTGCCATCAGGACTAGCGGGGGGAACACCGGGGAGCTGTTTTTT.

This clonotype has only a few counts. The CDR3: CASSQEAGYEQYF. Written as DNA, the CDR3 is TGTGCCAGCAGCCAAGAGGCAGGCTACGAGCAGTACTTC. V and J are TRBV14 and TRBJ2-7; D is uncertain. The length of the CDR3 is 13 residues. Trimming removed 0 bases at V and 3 bases at J, with 6 bases between. Germline CDR1 reads SGHDN; CDR2 reads FVKESK.

This chain uses TRBV4-3 with TRBJ2-1, with TRBD2 matching over 7 bases. The CDR3 extends over 17 amino acids. Unmatched junction bases numbered 11, after V lost 1 base and J lost 5 bases. Germline CDR1 reads LGHNA; CDR2 reads YSLEER. The CDR3 coding sequence is TGCGCCAGCAGCCAAGGGGCTAGCGGATTCGGGGACAATGAGCAGTTCTTC. Translation gives CASSQGASGFGDNEQFF.

The chain employs TRBV18 and TRBJ2-3; the D gene could be TRBD1 or TRBD2 (5 bases each). The V gene's germline CDR1 is KGHSH and CDR2 LQKENI. This CDR3 is built from 15 residues. The ends were cut back, 3 bases at V and 0 bases at J, with 10 bases in the middle. Written as DNA, the CDR3 is TGTGCCAGCTCACCTTACCGGGACAGCACAGATACGCAGTATTTT. This codes for CASSPYRDSTDTQYF.

CDR3 sequence: CASSPWTGENIQYF. The CDR3 nucleotides are TGTGCCAGCAGCCCGTGGACAGGGGAAAACATTCAGTACTTC. The chain joins TRBV13 to TRBJ2-4; 9 bases are shared with TRBD1. Germline V gene lookup returns CDR1 PRHDT and CDR2 FYEKMQ (reference sequence). The CDR3 consists of 14 residues. Trimming at V came to 5 bases and at J to 5 bases, leaving 4 bases not matched to a gene.

The rearrangement joins TRBV7-3 to TRBJ2-5; 8 bases agree with TRBD2. Germline CDR1 is SGHTA and CDR2 is FQGTGA. The CDR3 has 15 residues. Unmatched junction bases numbered 7, after V lost 1 base and J lost 6 bases. The CDR3 is CASSLKLSGRQTQYF. CDR3 sequence (DNA): TGTGCCAGCAGCTTAAAGCTCAGCGGGAGACAGACCCAGTACTTC.

This clonotype was recorded many times. J is TRBJ2-1 and V is TRBV7-6; D remains ambiguous. CDR3 length equals 15 residues. The germline V gene has CDR1 SGHVS and CDR2 FNYEAQ. V was trimmed by 4 bases and J by 3 bases, leaving 13 bases between them. CDR3 nucleotides: TGTGCCAGCAGCTCCAGCGCTCTTAACTACAATGAGCAGTTCTTC. This gives the protein CASSSSALNYNEQFF.

This clonotype has a handful of counts. The rearrangement joins TRBV20-1 to TRBJ2-3; possibly TRBD2 for D (6 bases). V shed 2 bases and J shed 4 bases, with 13 bases lying between them. Germline loops: CDR1 DFQATT, CDR2 SNEGSKA (reference sequence). This CDR3 region has 14 residues. The DNA for the CDR3 is TGCAGTGCTAGAATACGCGGGATCCCAGATACGCAGTATTTT. Its translation: CSARIRGIPDTQYF.

This clonotype showed up just a few times. The chain employs TRBV6-5 and TRBJ2-5; a weak D match, TRBD2 (5 bases). This CDR3 is 15 amino acids long. The ends were cut back, 2 bases at V and 5 bases at J, with 15 bases in the middle. Germline assignment: CDR1 MNHEY and CDR2 SVGAGI. CDR3 nucleotide sequence: TGTGCCAGCAGTTACCCGGACGGGATCCGGGAGACCCAGTACTTC. Residues: CASSYPDGIRETQYF.

J is TRBJ2-3 and V is TRBV3-1; 7 bases match TRBD2. The V gene end was trimmed by 4 bases and the J gene end by 2 bases; junction bases not matched to a gene: 9. In germline, CDR1 is LGHDT, CDR2 YNNKEL (reference sequence). The CDR3 contains 16 residues. The CDR3 region is CASSPRSGTNTDTQYF. In nucleotides, the CDR3 is TGTGCCAGCAGCCCCCGATCCGGGACTAACACAGATACGCAGTATTTT.

This clonotype was counted a few times. The chain employs TRBV7-2 and TRBJ2-2, with D perhaps TRBD2 (6 bases). The V end lost 1 base, the J end lost 3 bases, and 12 bases lay between the germline ends. The CDR3 length is 16 residues. Per the germline V gene, CDR1 is SGHTA and CDR2 is FQGNSA. CDR3 protein: CASSLVGGADTGELFF. In DNA form, the CDR3 reads TGTGCCAGCAGCTTAGTTGGAGGGGCGGACACCGGGGAGCTGTTTTTT.

The chain has TRBV19 and TRBJ2-3; 7 bases agree with TRBD2. The germline V gene has CDR1 LNHDA and CDR2 SQIVND (reference sequence). The CDR3 consists of 14 residues. The V segment lost 3 bases and the J segment 4 bases; nucleotides outside the gene matches: 4. The CDR3 loop reads CASSILGGPDTQYF. The CDR3, as DNA: TGTGCCAGTAGTATCTTGGGAGGGCCAGATACGCAGTATTTT.

This clonotype came up many times. V usage is TRBV29-1 and J usage is TRBJ2-3; 7 bases fit TRBD1. J gave up 4 bases and V 6 bases, and 4 bases lay outside the gene matches. The length of the CDR3 is 12 residues. Per germline, CDR1 SQVTM and CDR2 ANQGSEA. In nucleotides, the CDR3 is TGCAGCGTGGTACAGGGGTCAGATACGCAGTATTTT. This codes for CSVVQGSDTQYF.

V usage is TRBV27 and J usage is TRBJ2-7; 11 bases map to TRBD1. V gave up 5 bases and J gave up 5 bases; unmatched junction bases: 11. The CDR3 extends over 16 amino acids. Looked up from germline, CDR1 is MNHEY and CDR2 is SMNVEV (reference sequence). CDR3 region: CASSTGQGAPTDEQYF. For the CDR3, the DNA is TGTGCCAGCAGTACAGGACAGGGGGCACCCACCGACGAGCAGTACTTC.

The chain is built from TRBV10-2 and TRBJ2-3; D uncertain. The V end was cut by 0 bases, the J end by 15 bases, with 13 bases between. CDR3 length: 12 amino acids. CDR1 is WSHSY, CDR2 SAAADI, per germline. The CDR3 nucleotides read TGCGCCAGCAGTGAGTCAACGGCTGTGCGTTATTTT. Amino acid sequence: CASSESTAVRYF.

This clonotype occurred a few times. The chain has TRBV24-1 and TRBJ2-1; maybe TRBD1 (5 bases). Germline assignment: CDR1 KGHDR and CDR2 SFDVKD. The CDR3 contains 16 residues. V was clipped by 0 bases and J by 8 bases, with 16 bases between them. This CDR3 reads CATSDLQAGRAHEQFF. In DNA form, the CDR3 reads TGTGCCACCAGTGATTTGCAAGCTGGCAGGGCCCATGAGCAGTTCTTC.

The chain has TRBV20-1 and TRBJ2-1; TRBD2 matches 11 bases. CDR1 is DFQATT and CDR2 is SNEGSKA in the germline V gene (reference sequence). This CDR3 comprises 16 residues. V was clipped by 2 bases and J by 2 bases; unmatched bases: 5. The CDR3 DNA reads as TGCAGTGCTAGATCCCTAGCGGGAGGCGCCTACAATGAGCAGTTCTTC. Translating it yields CSARSLAGGAYNEQFF.

The CDR3 DNA sequence: TGCAGCGGGGGGGCAGGCTCGAACACCGGGGAGCTGTTTTTT. Translated: CSGGAGSNTGELFF. The V gene is TRBV29-1, the J gene TRBJ2-2, with D possibly being TRBD1 or TRBD2 (6 bases each). Germline CDR1 SQVTM, CDR2 ANQGSEA. This CDR3 region has 14 residues. V lost 7 bases and J lost 0, with 12 bases in between.

This clonotype was detected only a few times. This rearrangement joins TRBV5-1 to TRBJ1-1; TRBD1 is a possible D gene (6 bases). Trimming took 0 bases from V and 4 from J, leaving 19 bases between them. The CDR3 spans 17 residues. Per germline, CDR1 SGHRS and CDR2 YFSETQ. CDR3 coding DNA: TGCGCCAGCAGCTTGGTCAGGGGACCGGGTATTGGCACTGAAGCTTTCTTT. This encodes CASSLVRGPGIGTEAFF.

This clonotype was observed a handful of times. This chain connects TRBV6-1 to TRBJ2-7; TRBD1 aligns across 7 bases. The germline V gene encodes CDR1 MNHNS and CDR2 SASEGT. Trimming cost V 6 bases and J 5 bases; bases outside gene matches: 10. The CDR3 sequence is 14 residues long. The chain's CDR3 is CASRDQQGYHEQYF. CDR3 coding DNA: TGTGCCAGCAGAGACCAACAGGGGTACCACGAGCAGTACTTC.

For the CDR3, the DNA is TGTGCCAGCAGCTTAGTCGTGGGAGTACCGGCAGATACGCAGTATTTT. Translated: CASSLVVGVPADTQYF. The chain links TRBV7-8 to TRBJ2-3; tentative D call: TRBD2 (5 bases). V lost 1 base to trimming and J lost 4 bases, with 15 bases between them. CDR1 and CDR2 (germline): SGHVS, FQNEAQ. The length of the CDR3 is 16 residues.

This clonotype was observed a handful of times. The chain couples TRBV6-1 to TRBJ2-5; D gene ambiguous. The CDR3 runs 13 residues. V gave up 7 bases and J gave up 5 bases, with 14 bases separating them. CDR1 and CDR2 (germline): MNHNS, SASEGT. CDR3 sequence: CASTKSAVETQYF. The CDR3 region has the DNA TGTGCCAGCACCAAATCCGCAGTGGAGACCCAGTACTTC.